This T cell receptor beta chain appears in the sequencing data of a study of T cells in Graves' hyperthyroidism and ophthalmopathy. Study-wide background: Peripheral blood collection took place at initial diagnosis, before any treatment.

TCR beta CDR3 region amplification was performed from RNA transcripts. When the TCR CDR3 underwent first-round RT-PCR, the HTBI primer set was used. A single record per CDR3 protein comes from TCRdb applying MiXCR to the multiplex PCR reads. The sample shows roughly 550,000 distinct CDR3 sequences, 15% to 20% of them seen only once. Active moderate-to-severe ophthalmopathy, Clinical Activity Score at least 3, NOSPECS at least 4, under 3 months' duration. Each 10 ml fresh peripheral blood draw supplied the PBMCs. The germline V and J ends were trimmed by 4 bases and 3 bases, with 15 bases remaining between them. The germline CDR1 and CDR2 sequences are SEHNR and FQNEAQ (reference sequence). The CDR3 spans 15 residues. There are many counts of this clonotype.

The rearrangement uses TRBV7-9 and TRBJ1-1; maybe TRBD1 (5 bases). This TCR came from a woman younger than 45 with Graves' ophthalmopathy. The specimen sequenced was blood. Here the CDR3 reads CASSSLGWGDTEAFF. CDR3 bases: TGTGCCAGCAGCTCCCTCGGGTGGGGCGACACTGAAGCTTTCTTT.